The 4 T cell receptor beta chains below were found in one sample sequenced in a study of identical twins. TCRdb re-analysed the 5' RACE reads in MiXCR, keeping a single row per CDR3 protein. Of fewer than 500,000 distinct CDR3 sequences in the sample, around 15% are singletons; the top ten hold approximately 0.9%. These data also featured in a second study, about yellow fever vaccine responses in identical twins.

What was sequenced was CD4+ T cells sorted from blood. Receptor source: a woman aged 18 to 35 in good health.

Only a few counts were recorded for this clonotype. The chain joins TRBV7-2 to TRBJ1-2, with D unclear. Germline V CDR1 and CDR2: SGHTA, FQGNSA. CDR3 length: 14 residues. V was cut by 5 bases and J by 4 bases, with 14 bases left in between. The CDR3 here is CASSIGSSFYGYTF. The CDR3 coding sequence is TGTGCCAGCAGCATCGGGAGTTCCTTCTATGGCTACACCTTC.

The sample holds a few counts of this clonotype. The rearrangement joins TRBV5-5 to TRBJ2-7; D is undetermined. CDR3 length: 11 residues. The germline V gene encodes CDR1 SGHKS and CDR2 YYEKEE (reference sequence). Trimming took 5 bases from V and 6 from J, leaving 9 bases between them. The CDR3 is CASRRESEQYF. As DNA, the CDR3 is TGTGCCAGCAGGCGAGAGTCCGAGCAGTACTTC.

V gene TRBV9 combines with J gene TRBJ2-3; D might be TRBD2 (5 bases). The V end lost 3 bases, the J end lost 2 bases, and 10 bases lay between the germline ends. Germline V CDR1 and CDR2: SGDLS, YYNGEE. This CDR3 has 14 amino acids. CDR3 nucleotide sequence: TGTGCCAGCAGCGCCGACTACTCCACAGATACGCAGTATTTT. It specifies CASSADYSTDTQYF.

The chain couples TRBV3-1 to TRBJ2-3; D remains unclear. The germline V and J ends were trimmed by 6 bases and 4 bases, with 8 bases remaining between them. Germline lookup yields CDR1 LGHDT and CDR2 YNNKEL (reference sequence). This CDR3 has 12 residues. Written as DNA, the CDR3 is TGTGCCAGCAGTAGGCGATCAGATACGCAGTATTTT. Translation gives CASSRRSDTQYF.